These T cell receptor beta chains were read from a single sample in a study of T cell repertoires in cytomegalovirus infection. Their antigens are not known. TCRdb independently ran MiXCR on the reads; one entry per CDR3 protein. This sample has about 330,000 distinct CDR3 sequences; roughly 36% occur once, and the top ten carry roughly 14%. Sequenced material: cultured PBMCs, taken from culture after CMV antigen stimulation. The source of these receptors is a human donor in good health (CMV status not recorded). Some clones in this sample may be carry-over from other donors' samples. The CDR3 runs from the conserved cysteine through the conserved F or W. A D gene is named only where the DNA matches it firmly. Not every row has a clone size; where given, it reads once, few, many or a size class.

cdr3_nt cdr3_aa j_call clone_size d_call v_call
TGCAGCGTGACAGGGGATAACTATGGCTACACCTTC CSVTGDNYGYTF TRBJ1-2 - TRBD1 TRBV29-1
TGTGCCAGCAGCTTAGTGGGGAGCCCAGGGCAGCCCCAGCATTTT CASSLVGSPGQPQHF TRBJ1-5 - - TRBV7-2
TGTGCCAGCAGCTCGGGTCGGACTAGCGGGCTCCTTTACAATGAGCAGTTCTTC CASSSGRTSGLLYNEQFF TRBJ2-1 - TRBD2 TRBV7-9
TGTGCCGGCAAGCGGGACGGCTACGAGCAGTACTTC CAGKRDGYEQYF TRBJ2-7 few TRBD2 TRBV2
TGTGCCAGCAGCTTAAAGGGACAGTTGAACACTGAAGCTTTCTTT CASSLKGQLNTEAFF TRBJ1-1 - TRBD1 TRBV7-2
TGTGCCAGCAGGCCTAGCACAGATACGCAGTATTTT CASRPSTDTQYF TRBJ2-3 few - TRBV12-3/TRBV12-4
TGTGCCAGCAGTTTAACACAGGGGGTCACAGATACGCAGTATTTT CASSLTQGVTDTQYF TRBJ2-3 - TRBD1 TRBV12-3/TRBV12-4
TGTGCCAGCAGCTTAGGGCCAGGGGTTTACAATGAGCAGTTCTTC CASSLGPGVYNEQFF TRBJ2-1 - - TRBV7-2
TGTGCCAGCAGCTTAGATACCGGGGCCGGTGCGGACATTCAGTACTTC CASSLDTGAGADIQYF TRBJ2-4 - - TRBV11-2
TGTGCCAGCAAAACAGGGTGGAATGAAAAACTGTTTTTT CASKTGWNEKLFF TRBJ1-4 few - TRBV12-3/TRBV12-4
TGTGCCAGCAGCCCCCTAATTGCCGTCAATGAGCAGTTCTTC CASSPLIAVNEQFF TRBJ2-1 - - TRBV7-2
TGTGCCAGCAGAGCCCCCGGGACTAGCGGCTACAATGAGCAGTTCTTC CASRAPGTSGYNEQFF TRBJ2-1 - TRBD2 TRBV28